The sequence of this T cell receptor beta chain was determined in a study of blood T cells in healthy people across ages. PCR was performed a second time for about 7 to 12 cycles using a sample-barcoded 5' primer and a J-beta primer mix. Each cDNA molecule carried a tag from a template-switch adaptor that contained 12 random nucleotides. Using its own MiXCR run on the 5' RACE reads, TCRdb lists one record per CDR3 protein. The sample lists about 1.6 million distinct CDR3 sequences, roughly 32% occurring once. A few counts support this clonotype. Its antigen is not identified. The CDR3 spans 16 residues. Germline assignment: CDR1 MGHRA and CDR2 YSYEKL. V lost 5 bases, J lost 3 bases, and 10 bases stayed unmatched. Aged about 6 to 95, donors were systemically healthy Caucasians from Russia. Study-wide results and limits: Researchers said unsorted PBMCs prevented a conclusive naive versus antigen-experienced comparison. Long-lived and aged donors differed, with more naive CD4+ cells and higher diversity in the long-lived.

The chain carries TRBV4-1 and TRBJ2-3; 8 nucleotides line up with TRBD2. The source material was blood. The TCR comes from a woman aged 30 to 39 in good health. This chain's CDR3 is CASSSRWAGGTDTQYF. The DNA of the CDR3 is TGCGCCAGCAGCTCACGATGGGCGGGGGGAACAGATACGCAGTATTTT.